This entry lists 29 T cell receptor beta chains sequenced from one sample in a study of PD-1 blockade in classical Hodgkin lymphoma. All trial patients relapsed after autologous stem cell transplantation. Clones were sequenced by immunoSEQ multiplex PCR, and TCRdb holds only the in-frame ones, with some missing. The sample consists of 9,500 to 12,000 clones, approximately 82% of them appearing once. The sample was peripheral blood mononuclear cells (PBMCs), taken before the second cycle of nivolumab. Every receptor here comes from a human donor with classical Hodgkin lymphoma.

This clone was detected only once. V and J are TRBV5-5 and TRBJ1-3, with D unresolved. The germline gives CDR1 SGHKS, CDR2 YYEKEE (reference sequence). The ends were cut back, 0 bases at V and 0 bases at J, with 13 bases in the middle. CDR3 length: 17 amino acids. This CDR3 reads CASSLARHLFSGNTIYF. The CDR3 DNA reads TGTGCCAGCAGCTTGGCGAGACACCTTTTCTCTGGAAACACCATATATTTT.

This clone was recorded a few times. The chain has TRBV11-3 and TRBJ2-5; D call uncertain. V lost 1 base, J lost 2 bases, and 8 bases lay in between. This CDR3 spans 14 amino acids. CDR1 is SGHNT and CDR2 is YENEEA in the germline V gene. The DNA for the CDR3 is TGTGCCAGCAGCTTAGGGGGAACACAAGAGACCCAGTACTTC. This sequence encodes CASSLGGTQETQYF.

The J gene is TRBJ2-6, the V gene TRBV7-8, with D unresolved. In germline, CDR1 is SGHVS, CDR2 FQNEAQ. The V end lost 9 bases, the J end lost 5 bases, and 5 bases lay between the germline ends. CDR3 length equals 11 residues. DNA of the CDR3: TGTGCCAGTCCCCGGGCCAACGTCCTGACTTTC. Translation: CASPRANVLTF. The complete variable domain, with remaining parts taken from reference TRBV7-8 and TRBJ2-6, reads GAGVSQSPRYKVAKRGQDVALRCDPISGHVSLFWYQQALGQGPEFLTYFQNEAQLDKSGLPSDRFFAERPEGSVSTLKIQRTQQEDSAVYLCASPRANVLTFGAGSRLTVL.

The chain carries TRBV5-1 and TRBJ2-3, with 8 bases fitting TRBD1. J lost 3 bases, V lost 0 bases, and 0 bases had no gene match. There are 14 residues in the CDR3. The V gene's germline CDR1 is SGHRS and CDR2 YFSETQ. CDR3 in amino acids: CASSLDRGTDTQYF. Written as DNA, the CDR3 is TGCGCCAGCAGCTTGGACAGGGGGACAGATACGCAGTATTTT.

Only one count was recorded for this clone. The chain recombines TRBV28 with TRBJ1-6; D remains ambiguous. This CDR3 is built from 15 residues. Trimming stripped 5 bases from V and 7 bases from J, with 15 bases between. Looked up from germline, CDR1 is MDHEN and CDR2 is SYDVKM. The CDR3 reads CASSATGPRNSPLHF. CDR3 bases: TGTGCCAGCAGTGCTACCGGGCCGAGGAATTCACCCCTCCACTTT.

The rearrangement links TRBV7-9 to TRBJ1-1, with TRBD1 matching 8 bases. Germline V gene data show CDR1 as SEHNR and CDR2 as FQNEAQ (reference sequence). The CDR3 has 12 amino acids. Trimming cost V 3 bases and J 6 bases; bases outside gene matches: 0. The DNA for the CDR3 is TGTGCCAGCAGCTTGGGACAGGCTGAAGCTTTCTTT. Residues: CASSLGQAEAFF.

This clone has more than one count but fewer than ten. V and J are TRBV19 and TRBJ2-1; D possibly corresponds to TRBD2 (5 bases). The CDR3 is 13 residues long. The germline gives CDR1 LNHDA, CDR2 SQIVND (reference sequence). With 7 bases removed from V and 7 bases from J, the gap between germline ends came to 14 bases. The CDR3 sequence: CASTLTGWNEQFF. The CDR3 region has the DNA TGTGCCAGTACCCTCACGGGATGGAATGAGCAGTTCTTC. Filled out from reference TRBV19 and TRBJ2-1, the complete variable domain reads DGGITQSPKYLFRKEGQNVTLSCEQNLNHDAMYWYRQDPGQGLRLIYYSQIVNDFQKGDIAEGYSVSREKKESFPLTVTSAQKNPTAFYLCASTLTGWNEQFFGPGTRLTVL.

The rearrangement uses TRBV25-1 and TRBJ2-3; D gene uncertain. Per the germline V gene, CDR1 is MGHDK and CDR2 is SYGVNS. The CDR3 spans 15 residues. V shed 4 bases and J shed 6 bases, with 17 bases lying between them. CDR3 region: CASSVTHTPGDTQYF. CDR3 DNA: TGTGCCAGCAGTGTTACTCACACCCCGGGTGATACGCAGTATTTT.

This chain joins TRBV7-9 and TRBJ2-3, with D maybe TRBD2 (7 bases). Trimming cost V 5 bases and J 1 base, with 19 bases left between them. This CDR3 spans 17 amino acids. Germline V lookup: CDR1 SEHNR, CDR2 FQNEAQ (reference sequence). Here the CDR3 reads CASSPNRGAGGTDTQYF. CDR3 nucleotides: TGTGCCAGCAGCCCAAACCGGGGGGCAGGGGGCACAGATACGCAGTATTTT.

V and J are TRBV6-6 and TRBJ1-1, with D perhaps TRBD1 (5 bases). The CDR3 totals 15 residues. CDR1 MNHNY and CDR2 SVGAGI come from the germline V gene (reference sequence). Trimming cost V 6 bases and J 0 bases, with 14 bases left between them. The chain's CDR3 is CASRDGATMNTEAFF. As DNA, the CDR3 is TGTGCCAGCAGGGACGGGGCAACTATGAACACTGAAGCTTTCTTT.

This clone is medium-sized by share. The genes are TRBV7-9 and TRBJ1-1, with D possibly TRBD1 on 5 matching bases. Trimming stripped 5 bases from V and 0 bases from J, with 13 bases between. This CDR3 has 15 amino acids. Germline loops: CDR1 SEHNR, CDR2 FQNEAQ (reference sequence). The CDR3 DNA follows: TGTGCCAGCAGCCACAACCGGGACGTGAACACTGAAGCTTTCTTT. Translated: CASSHNRDVNTEAFF.

V gene TRBV12-1 combines with J gene TRBJ2-7. TRBV12-1 is described as a pseudogene. The CDR3 runs to 12 residues. CDR3 region: CASSFAGYEQYF. DNA for the CDR3: TGTGCCAGCAGCTTTGCAGGGTACGAGCAGTACTTC.

This chain connects TRBV21-1 to TRBJ2-5; the listed D gene, TRBD1, was not tested against the DNA. TRBV21-1 is noted as a pseudogene. The CDR3 sequence is 22 residues long. The CDR3 DNA is TGTGCCAGCAGCAAAGCCCCGTATAACCGTTTCCGGGACAAGCTAATCCAAGAGACCCAGTACTTC. This translates into CASSKAPYNRFRDKLIQETQYF.

V and J are TRBV30 and TRBJ1-4, with D perhaps matching TRBD1 (6 bases). There are 15 residues in the CDR3. With 5 bases removed from V and 8 bases from J, the gap between germline ends came to 21 bases. CDR1 is GTSNPN and CDR2 is SVGIG in the germline V gene (reference sequence). The CDR3 is CAWQAPGQGIEKLFF. The CDR3 DNA reads as TGTGCCTGGCAAGCGCCGGGACAAGGGATCGAAAAACTGTTTTTT.

This rearrangement joins TRBV7-6 to TRBJ2-2; no clear D gene. CDR1 SGHVS and CDR2 FNYEAQ come from the germline V gene. Trimming took off 5 bases at V and 6 bases at J, with 16 bases between the two ends. The length of the CDR3 is 15 residues. The CDR3 bases are TGTGCCAGCAGCCAAAGCGATCCGGGCCCCGGGGAGCTGTTTTTT. Encoded protein: CASSQSDPGPGELFF.

Only one count was recorded for this clone. The genes are TRBV6-5 and TRBJ2-2; TRBD1 or TRBD2 may be the D gene (6 bases each). The CDR3 spans 16 residues. The V gene's germline CDR1 is MNHEY and CDR2 SVGAGI. The V gene lost 4 bases and the J gene lost 5 bases, with 17 bases spanning the gap. The CDR3 sequence is CASSFVRGARTGELFF. The CDR3, as DNA: TGTGCCAGCAGTTTTGTAAGGGGGGCGCGGACCGGGGAGCTGTTTTTT.

This chain connects TRBV11-2 to TRBJ1-2; no firm D call. Trimming stripped 0 bases from V and 4 bases from J, with 15 bases between. CDR3 length equals 16 residues. CDR1 is SGHAT and CDR2 is FQNNGV in the germline V gene. CDR3 in amino acids: CASSLDGLGPLYGYTF. Here the CDR3 DNA reads TGTGCCAGCAGCTTAGATGGTTTAGGGCCCCTCTATGGCTACACCTTC.

This sequence joins TRBV10-3 and TRBJ2-3; 9 bases are shared with TRBD1. The length of the CDR3 is 16 residues. The junction had 10 bases not matched to a gene; V was cut back by 4 bases and J by 5 bases. CDR1 ENHRY and CDR2 SYGVKD come from the germline V gene. CDR3: CAISAPGQGGGDTQYF. The CDR3 nucleotides are TGTGCCATCAGTGCCCCGGGACAGGGAGGAGGAGATACGCAGTATTTT.

This clone was seen a single time. V usage is TRBV11-2 and J usage is TRBJ2-7; a possible D gene is TRBD1 (6 bases). Per the germline V gene, CDR1 is SGHAT and CDR2 is FQNNGV. The CDR3 is 13 amino acids. V lost 2 bases, J lost 5 bases, and 10 bases lay in between. DNA of the CDR3: TGTGCCAGCAGCTTAATGACAGGTCACGAGCAGTACTTC. Amino acid sequence: CASSLMTGHEQYF.

The rearrangement joins TRBV6-5 to TRBJ1-1, with 7 nucleotides matching TRBD1. The V segment lost 4 bases and the J segment 5 bases; nucleotides outside the gene matches: 10. Germline CDR1 is MNHEY and CDR2 is SVGAGI. The CDR3 is 15 amino acids. In DNA, the CDR3 is TGTGCCAGCAGTTCCAGACCGACAGGGAGGACTGAAGCTTTCTTT. This encodes CASSSRPTGRTEAFF.

The chain has TRBV27 and TRBJ2-2; unclear D gene. Trimming cost V 7 bases and J 5 bases, with 23 bases left between them. CDR1 is MNHEY, CDR2 SMNVEV, per germline (reference sequence). The CDR3 covers 17 residues. The CDR3 sequence is CASTSKGRMGWTGELFF. CDR3 sequence (DNA): TGTGCCAGCACGTCGAAGGGCCGGATGGGTTGGACCGGGGAGCTGTTTTTT.

This rearrangement joins TRBV23-1 to TRBJ1-1; D possibly corresponds to TRBD1 (5 bases). TRBV23-1 is treated as an ORF (open reading frame) with a function not yet certain. Deletions cut 2 bases from V and 1 base from J, with 14 bases between. CDR3 length equals 16 residues. CDR3: CASSQPQDNPNTEAFF. DNA for the CDR3: TGCGCCAGCAGTCAACCCCAGGACAACCCGAACACTGAAGCTTTCTTT.

The V call is TRBV7-6, the J call TRBJ2-5; 7 bases are shared with TRBD2. Germline V gene sequence: CDR1 SGHVS, CDR2 FNYEAQ. The CDR3 is 13 amino acids. V lost 3 bases and J lost 2; bases outside the gene matches: 0. The CDR3 reads CASSLGLQETQYF. CDR3 in DNA: TGTGCCAGCAGCTTGGGACTACAAGAGACCCAGTACTTC.

The chain combines TRBV27 with TRBJ2-7; 9 nucleotides match TRBD1. With 5 bases clipped from V and 5 bases from J, the junction kept 10 bases outside the gene matches. This CDR3 comprises 15 residues. Germline CDR1 MNHEY, CDR2 SMNVEV (reference sequence). The CDR3 loop is CASSRTRTGVNEQYF. In DNA, the CDR3 is TGTGCCAGCAGTCGCACCAGGACAGGGGTGAACGAGCAGTACTTC.

This clone was seen a handful of times. The genes are TRBV7-9 and TRBJ2-5; 8 positions match TRBD2. Germline CDR1 reads SEHNR; CDR2 reads FQNEAQ (reference sequence). CDR3 length: 14 amino acids. Trimming removed 2 bases from V and 5 bases from J; junction bases left unmatched: 4. CDR3 sequence (DNA): TGTGCCAGCAGCTTACGAGCGGGAGAGGAGACCCAGTACTTC. It codes for CASSLRAGEETQYF.

The chain couples TRBV4-3 to TRBJ2-1; no reliable D call. The germline V and J ends were trimmed by 0 bases and 6 bases, with 12 bases remaining between them. CDR1 is LGHNA, CDR2 YSLEER, per germline. There are 15 residues in the CDR3. CDR3 amino acids: CASSQDGNRLNEQFF. The CDR3 coding sequence is TGCGCCAGCAGCCAAGATGGGAACCGCCTCAATGAGCAGTTCTTC.

This clone was observed a single time. The rearrangement joins TRBV18 to TRBJ2-5, with 7 bases lining up with TRBD2. The V and J ends lost 1 base and 5 bases, in that order; junction bases with no gene match: 7. This CDR3 contains 15 residues. Germline V CDR1 and CDR2: KGHSH, LQKENI. The CDR3 here is CASSPRSGTRETQYF. The CDR3 bases are TGTGCCAGCTCACCACGAAGCGGGACCCGCGAGACCCAGTACTTC.

The chain has TRBV5-1 and TRBJ2-3; TRBD2 matches 15 bases. Germline V gene data show CDR1 as SGHRS and CDR2 as YFSETQ. The CDR3 spans 17 residues. V lost 3 bases, J lost 7 bases, and 9 bases stayed unmatched. The CDR3 here is CASSSGTSGGPAYTQYF. For the CDR3, the DNA is TGCGCCAGCAGCTCCGGGACTAGCGGGGGGCCCGCCTATACGCAGTATTTT.

The V and J genes are TRBV9 and TRBJ2-2; possible D gene TRBD2, 6 bases. The germline gives CDR1 SGDLS, CDR2 YYNGEE. V was trimmed by 10 bases and J by 0 bases, leaving 10 bases between them. The CDR3 loop spans 13 amino acids. The CDR3 nucleotides read TGTGCCGGAGGGGACGCGAACACCGGGGAGCTGTTTTTT. Translating gives CAGGDANTGELFF. Full variable domain (missing parts from reference TRBV9 and TRBJ2-2): DSGVTQTPKHLITATGQRVTLRCSPRSGDLSVYWYQQSLDQGLQFLIQYYNGEERAKGNILERFSAQQFPDLHSELNLSSLELGDSALYFCAGGDANTGELFFGEGSRLTVL.